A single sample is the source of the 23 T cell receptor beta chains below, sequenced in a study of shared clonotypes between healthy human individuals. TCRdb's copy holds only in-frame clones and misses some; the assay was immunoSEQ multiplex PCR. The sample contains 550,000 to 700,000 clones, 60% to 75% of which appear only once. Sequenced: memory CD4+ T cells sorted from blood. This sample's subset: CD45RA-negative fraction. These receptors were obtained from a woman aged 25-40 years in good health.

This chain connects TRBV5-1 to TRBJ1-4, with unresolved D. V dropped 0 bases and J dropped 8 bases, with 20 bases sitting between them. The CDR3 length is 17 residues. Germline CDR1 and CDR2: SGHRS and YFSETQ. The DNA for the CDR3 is TGCGCCAGCAGCTTGGCCGGAGGAGGAATCCGCGGCGAAAAACTGTTTTTT. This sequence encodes CASSLAGGGIRGEKLFF.

The CDR3 DNA follows: TGCGCCAGCAGCTTTGGCGGGACTGGGGCCAACGTCCTGACTTTC. This sequence encodes CASSFGGTGANVLTF. The rearrangement uses TRBV5-1 and TRBJ2-6, with D possibly matching TRBD2 (6 bases). Looked up from germline, CDR1 is SGHRS and CDR2 is YFSETQ. The germline V and J ends were trimmed by 2 bases and 2 bases, with 8 bases remaining between them. This CDR3 region has 15 residues. Looking up the rest from reference TRBV5-1 and TRBJ2-6 gives the full variable domain: KAGVTQTPRYLIKTRGQQVTLSCSPISGHRSVSWYQQTPGQGLQFLFEYFSETQRNKGNFPGRFSGRQFSNSRSEMNVSTLELGDSALYLCASSFGGTGANVLTFGAGSRLTVL.

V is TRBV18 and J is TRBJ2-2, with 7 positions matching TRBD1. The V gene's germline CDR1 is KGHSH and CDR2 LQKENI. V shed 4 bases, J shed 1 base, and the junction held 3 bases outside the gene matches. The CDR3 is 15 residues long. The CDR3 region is CASSQGQMNTGELFF. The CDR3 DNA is TGTGCCAGCTCACAGGGACAGATGAACACCGGGGAGCTGTTTTTT.

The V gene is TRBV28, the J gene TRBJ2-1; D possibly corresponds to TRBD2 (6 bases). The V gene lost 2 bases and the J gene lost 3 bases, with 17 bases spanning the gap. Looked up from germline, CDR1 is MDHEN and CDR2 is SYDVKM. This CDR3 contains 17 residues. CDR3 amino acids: CASSLGGLGGSYNEQFF. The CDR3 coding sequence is TGTGCCAGCAGTTTAGGGGGACTGGGGGGTAGCTACAATGAGCAGTTCTTC.

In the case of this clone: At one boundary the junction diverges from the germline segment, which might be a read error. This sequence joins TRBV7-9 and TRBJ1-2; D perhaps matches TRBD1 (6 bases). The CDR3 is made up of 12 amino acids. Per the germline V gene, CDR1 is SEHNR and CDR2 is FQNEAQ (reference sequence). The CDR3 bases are TGTGCCAGCAGTCAGGAGGTTGGGGACACCTACTTC. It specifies CASSQEVGDTYF. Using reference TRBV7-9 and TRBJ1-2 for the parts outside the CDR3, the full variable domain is DTGVSQNPRHKITKRGQNVTFRCDPISEHNRLYWYRQTLGQGPEFLTYFQNEAQLEKSRLLSDRFSAERPKGSFSTLEIQRTEQGDSAMYLCASSQEVGDTYFGSGTRLTVV.

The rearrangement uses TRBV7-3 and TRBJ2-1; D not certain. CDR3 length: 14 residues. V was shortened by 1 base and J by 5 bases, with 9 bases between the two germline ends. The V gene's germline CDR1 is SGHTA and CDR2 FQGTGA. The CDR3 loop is CASSLKGSHNEQFF. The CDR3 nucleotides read TGTGCCAGCAGCTTAAAGGGTTCCCACAATGAGCAGTTCTTC.

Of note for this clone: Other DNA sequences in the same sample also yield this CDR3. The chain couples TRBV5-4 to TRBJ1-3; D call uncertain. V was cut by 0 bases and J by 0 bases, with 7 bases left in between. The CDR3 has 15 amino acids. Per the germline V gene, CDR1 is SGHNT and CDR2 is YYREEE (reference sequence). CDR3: CASSLGGNSGNTIYF. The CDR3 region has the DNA TGTGCCAGCAGCTTGGGAGGTAACTCTGGAAACACCATATATTTT.

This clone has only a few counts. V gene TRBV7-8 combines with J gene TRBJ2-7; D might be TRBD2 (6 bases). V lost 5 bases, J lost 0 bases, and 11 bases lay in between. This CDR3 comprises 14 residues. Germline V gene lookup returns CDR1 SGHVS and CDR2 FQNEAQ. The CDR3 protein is CASSVTSLSYEQYF. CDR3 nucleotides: TGTGCCAGCAGCGTAACTAGCCTCTCCTACGAGCAGTACTTC.

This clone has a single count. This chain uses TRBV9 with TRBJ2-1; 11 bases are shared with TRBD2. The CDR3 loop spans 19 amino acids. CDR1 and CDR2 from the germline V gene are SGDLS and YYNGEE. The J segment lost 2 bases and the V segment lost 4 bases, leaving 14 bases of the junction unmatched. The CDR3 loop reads CASSYMGLADFNPYNEQFF. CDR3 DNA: TGTGCCAGCAGCTATATGGGACTAGCGGACTTTAACCCCTACAATGAGCAGTTCTTC.

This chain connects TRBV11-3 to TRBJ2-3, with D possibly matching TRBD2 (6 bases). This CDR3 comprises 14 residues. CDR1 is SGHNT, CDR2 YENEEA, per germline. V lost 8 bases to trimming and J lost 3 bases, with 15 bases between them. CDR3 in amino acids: CASASGSSTDTQYF. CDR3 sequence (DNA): TGTGCCAGCGCATCCGGGAGTTCTACAGATACGCAGTATTTT.

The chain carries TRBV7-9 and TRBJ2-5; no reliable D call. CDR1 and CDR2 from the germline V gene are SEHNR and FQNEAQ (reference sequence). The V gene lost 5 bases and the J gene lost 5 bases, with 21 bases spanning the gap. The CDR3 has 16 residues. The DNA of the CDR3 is TGTGCCAGCAGCCCCCCCGCTCGGCGAAGAACGGAGACCCAGTACTTC. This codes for CASSPPARRRTETQYF.

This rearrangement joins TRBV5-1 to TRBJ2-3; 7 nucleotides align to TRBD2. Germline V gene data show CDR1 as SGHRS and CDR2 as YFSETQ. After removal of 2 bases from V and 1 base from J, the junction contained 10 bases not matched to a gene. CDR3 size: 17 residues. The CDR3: CASSFTFSAGGTDTQYF. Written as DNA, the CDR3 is TGCGCCAGCAGCTTCACGTTTTCGGCGGGAGGCACAGATACGCAGTATTTT.

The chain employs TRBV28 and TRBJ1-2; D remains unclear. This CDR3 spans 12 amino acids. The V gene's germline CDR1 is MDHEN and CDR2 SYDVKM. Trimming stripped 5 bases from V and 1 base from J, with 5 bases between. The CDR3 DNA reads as TGTGCCAGCAGTACTGGTAACTATGGCTACACCTTC. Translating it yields CASSTGNYGYTF.

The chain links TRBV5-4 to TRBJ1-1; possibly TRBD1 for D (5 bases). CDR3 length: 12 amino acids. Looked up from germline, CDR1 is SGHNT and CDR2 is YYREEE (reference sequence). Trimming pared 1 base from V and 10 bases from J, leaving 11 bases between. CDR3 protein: CASSLRGEGAFF. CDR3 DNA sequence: TGTGCCAGCAGCTTGAGGGGCGAAGGAGCTTTCTTT.

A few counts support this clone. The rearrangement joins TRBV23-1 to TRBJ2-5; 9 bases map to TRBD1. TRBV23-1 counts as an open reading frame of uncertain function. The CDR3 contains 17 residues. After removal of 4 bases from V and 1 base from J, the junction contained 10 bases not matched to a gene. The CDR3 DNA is TGCGCCAGCAGTCGACCGGGACAGGGAGAAGTCCAAGAGACCCAGTACTTC. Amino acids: CASSRPGQGEVQETQYF.

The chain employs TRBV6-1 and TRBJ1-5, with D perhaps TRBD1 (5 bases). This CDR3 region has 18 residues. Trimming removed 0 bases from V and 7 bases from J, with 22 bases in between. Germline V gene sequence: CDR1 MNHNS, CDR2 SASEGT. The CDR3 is CASSEAARRASDKQPQHF. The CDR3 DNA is TGTGCCAGCAGTGAAGCGGCCCGGCGGGCCTCGGACAAACAGCCCCAGCATTTT.

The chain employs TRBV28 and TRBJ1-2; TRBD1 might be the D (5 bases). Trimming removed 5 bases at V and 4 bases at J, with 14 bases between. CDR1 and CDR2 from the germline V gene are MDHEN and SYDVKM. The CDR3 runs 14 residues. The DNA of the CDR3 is TGTGCCAGCAGTCTACCCGGGGCTCTCTATGGCTACACCTTC. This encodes CASSLPGALYGYTF.

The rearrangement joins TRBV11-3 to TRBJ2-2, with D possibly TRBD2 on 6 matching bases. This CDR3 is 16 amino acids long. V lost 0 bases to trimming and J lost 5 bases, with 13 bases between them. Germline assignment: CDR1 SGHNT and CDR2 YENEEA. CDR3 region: CASSLDGREGTGELFF. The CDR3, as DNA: TGTGCCAGCAGCTTAGATGGGCGGGAAGGAACCGGGGAGCTGTTTTTT.

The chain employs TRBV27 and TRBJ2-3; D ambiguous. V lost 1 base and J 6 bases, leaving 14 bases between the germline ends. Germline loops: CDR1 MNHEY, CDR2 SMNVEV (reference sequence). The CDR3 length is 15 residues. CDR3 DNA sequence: TGTGCCAGCAGTTTATGGTCTCCAGCCGGGGATACGCAGTATTTT. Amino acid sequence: CASSLWSPAGDTQYF.

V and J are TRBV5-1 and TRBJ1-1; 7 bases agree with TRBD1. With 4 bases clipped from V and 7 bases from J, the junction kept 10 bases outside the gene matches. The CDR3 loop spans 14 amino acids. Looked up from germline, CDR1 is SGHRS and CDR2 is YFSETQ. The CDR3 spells CASSPGTGALEAFF. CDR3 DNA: TGCGCCAGCAGCCCGGGAACAGGGGCTCTTGAAGCTTTCTTT.

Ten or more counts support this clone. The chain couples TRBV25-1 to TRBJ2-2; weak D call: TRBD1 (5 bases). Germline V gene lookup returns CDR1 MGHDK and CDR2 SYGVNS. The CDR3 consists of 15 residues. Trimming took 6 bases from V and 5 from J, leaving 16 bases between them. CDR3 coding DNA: TGTGCCAGCAGCATCGACAGCGACAATACCGGGGAGCTGTTTTTT. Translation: CASSIDSDNTGELFF.

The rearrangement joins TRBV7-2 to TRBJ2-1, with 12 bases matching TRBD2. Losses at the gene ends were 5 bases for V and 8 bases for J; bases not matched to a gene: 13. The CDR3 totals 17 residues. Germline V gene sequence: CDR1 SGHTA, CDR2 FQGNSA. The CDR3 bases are TGTGCCAGCAGCCCCCTGACTAGCGGGAGAAGGAGCTATGAGCAGTTCTTC. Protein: CASSPLTSGRRSYEQFF.

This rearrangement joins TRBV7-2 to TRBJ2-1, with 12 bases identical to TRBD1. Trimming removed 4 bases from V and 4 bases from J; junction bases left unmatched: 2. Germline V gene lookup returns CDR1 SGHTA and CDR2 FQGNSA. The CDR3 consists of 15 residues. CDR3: CASSWDRGLYNEQFF. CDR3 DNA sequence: TGTGCCAGCAGCTGGGACAGGGGGCTTTACAATGAGCAGTTCTTC.